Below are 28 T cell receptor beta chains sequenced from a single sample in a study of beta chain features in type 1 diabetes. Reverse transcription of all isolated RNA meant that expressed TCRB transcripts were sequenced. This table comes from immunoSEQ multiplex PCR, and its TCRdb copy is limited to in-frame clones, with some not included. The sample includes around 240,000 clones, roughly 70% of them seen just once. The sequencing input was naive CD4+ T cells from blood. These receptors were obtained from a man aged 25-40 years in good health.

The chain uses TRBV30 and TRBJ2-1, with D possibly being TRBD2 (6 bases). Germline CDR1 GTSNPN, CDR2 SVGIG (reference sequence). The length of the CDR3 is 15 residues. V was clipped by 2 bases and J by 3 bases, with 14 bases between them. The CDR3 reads CAWSPRTTNYNEQFF. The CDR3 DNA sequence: TGTGCCTGGAGTCCCCGGACTACCAACTACAATGAGCAGTTCTTC.

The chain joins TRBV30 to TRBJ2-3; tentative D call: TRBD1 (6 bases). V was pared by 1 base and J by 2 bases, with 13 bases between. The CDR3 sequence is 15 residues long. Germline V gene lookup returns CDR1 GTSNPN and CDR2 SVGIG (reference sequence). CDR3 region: CAWSGQGIVTDTQYF. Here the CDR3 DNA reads TGTGCCTGGAGTGGCCAGGGGATCGTCACAGATACGCAGTATTTT.

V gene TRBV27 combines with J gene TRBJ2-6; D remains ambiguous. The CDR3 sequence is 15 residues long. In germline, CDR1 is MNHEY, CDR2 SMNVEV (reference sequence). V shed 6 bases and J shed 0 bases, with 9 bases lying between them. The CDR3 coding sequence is TGTGCCAGCAGCCAGACGACCTCTGGGGCCAACGTCCTGACTTTC. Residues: CASSQTTSGANVLTF.

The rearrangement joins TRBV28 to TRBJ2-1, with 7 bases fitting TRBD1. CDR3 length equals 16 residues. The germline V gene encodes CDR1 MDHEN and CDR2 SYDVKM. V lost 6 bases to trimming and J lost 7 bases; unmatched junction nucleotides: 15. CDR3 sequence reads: CASRVDRARPHNEQFF. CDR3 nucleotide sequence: TGTGCCAGCAGAGTTGACAGGGCCAGACCCCATAATGAGCAGTTCTTC.

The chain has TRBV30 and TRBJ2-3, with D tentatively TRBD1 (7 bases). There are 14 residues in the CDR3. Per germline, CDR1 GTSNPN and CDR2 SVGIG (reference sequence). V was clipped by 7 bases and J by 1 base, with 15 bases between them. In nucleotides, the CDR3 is TGTGCCTCCAGTGGAGGGACAGGCACAGATACGCAGTATTTT. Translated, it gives CASSGGTGTDTQYF.

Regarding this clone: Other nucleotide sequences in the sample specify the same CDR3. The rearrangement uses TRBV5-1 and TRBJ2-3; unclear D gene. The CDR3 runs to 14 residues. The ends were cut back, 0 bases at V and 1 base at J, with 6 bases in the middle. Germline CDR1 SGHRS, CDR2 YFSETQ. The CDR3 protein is CASSLEAGTDTQYF. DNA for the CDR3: TGCGCCAGCAGCTTGGAGGCCGGCACAGATACGCAGTATTTT.

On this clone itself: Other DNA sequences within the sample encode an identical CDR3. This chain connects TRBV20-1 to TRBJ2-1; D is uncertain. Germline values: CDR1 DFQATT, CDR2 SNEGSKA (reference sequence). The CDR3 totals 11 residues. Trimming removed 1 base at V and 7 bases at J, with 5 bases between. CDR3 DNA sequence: TGCAGTGCTAGAGGGGTAAATGAGCAGTTCTTC. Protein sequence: CSARGVNEQFF.

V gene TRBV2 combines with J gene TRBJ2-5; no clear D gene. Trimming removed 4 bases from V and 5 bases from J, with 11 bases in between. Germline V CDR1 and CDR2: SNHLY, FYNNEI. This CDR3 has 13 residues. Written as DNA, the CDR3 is TGTGCCAGCAGTGGGGGTGTTTGGGAGACCCAGTACTTC. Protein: CASSGGVWETQYF.

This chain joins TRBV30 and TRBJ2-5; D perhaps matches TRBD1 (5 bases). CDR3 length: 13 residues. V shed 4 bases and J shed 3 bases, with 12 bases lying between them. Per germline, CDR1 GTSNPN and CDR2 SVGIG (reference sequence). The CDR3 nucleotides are TGTGCCTGGATAGGAGACAGCGAAGAGACCCAGTACTTC. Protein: CAWIGDSEETQYF.

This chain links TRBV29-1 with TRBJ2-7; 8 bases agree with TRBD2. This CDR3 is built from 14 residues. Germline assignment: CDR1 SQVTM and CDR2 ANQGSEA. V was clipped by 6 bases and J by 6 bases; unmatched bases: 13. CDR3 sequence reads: CSVVKPGLGLEQYF. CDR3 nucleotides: TGCAGCGTCGTTAAACCGGGACTAGGCCTCGAGCAGTACTTC.

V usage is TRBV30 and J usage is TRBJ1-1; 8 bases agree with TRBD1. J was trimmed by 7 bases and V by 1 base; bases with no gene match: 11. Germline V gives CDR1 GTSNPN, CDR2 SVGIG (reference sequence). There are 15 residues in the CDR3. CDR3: CAWSAIGNRGDEAFF. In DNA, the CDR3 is TGTGCCTGGAGTGCCATAGGAAACAGGGGGGATGAAGCTTTCTTT.

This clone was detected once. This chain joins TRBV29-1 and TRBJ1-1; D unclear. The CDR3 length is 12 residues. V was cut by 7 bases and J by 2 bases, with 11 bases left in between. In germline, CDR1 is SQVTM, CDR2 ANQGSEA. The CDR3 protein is CSARTDNTEAFF. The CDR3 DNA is TGCAGCGCACGGACGGACAACACTGAAGCTTTCTTT.

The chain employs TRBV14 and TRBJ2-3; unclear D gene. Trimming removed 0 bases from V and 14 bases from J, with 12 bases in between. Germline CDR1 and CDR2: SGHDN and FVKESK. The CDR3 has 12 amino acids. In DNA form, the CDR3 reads TGTGCCAGCAGCCAAGAACAGCTACGGTGGTATTTT. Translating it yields CASSQEQLRWYF.

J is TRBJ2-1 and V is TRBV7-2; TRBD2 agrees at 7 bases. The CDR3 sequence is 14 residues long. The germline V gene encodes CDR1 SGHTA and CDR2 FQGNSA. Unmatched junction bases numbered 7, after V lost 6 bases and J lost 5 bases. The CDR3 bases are TGTGCCAGCAGGCCGGCCGGGGGGAACAATGAGCAGTTCTTC. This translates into CASRPAGGNNEQFF.

The CDR3 DNA sequence: TGTGCCAGCAGTTTGAGGTACGCCTACAATGAGCAGTTCTTC. Its translation is CASSLRYAYNEQFF. The chain joins TRBV28 to TRBJ2-1; D remains unclear. The germline V gene encodes CDR1 MDHEN and CDR2 SYDVKM. Trimming took 3 bases from V and 2 from J, leaving 8 bases between them. The CDR3 runs 14 residues.

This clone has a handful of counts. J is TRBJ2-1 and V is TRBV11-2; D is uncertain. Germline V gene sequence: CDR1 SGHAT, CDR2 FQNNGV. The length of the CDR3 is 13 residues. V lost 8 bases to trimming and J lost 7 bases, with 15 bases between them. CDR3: CASRYPGRNEQFF. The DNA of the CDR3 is TGTGCCAGCCGCTATCCCGGGCGAAATGAGCAGTTCTTC. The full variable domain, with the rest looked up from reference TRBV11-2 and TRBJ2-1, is EAGVAQSPRYKIIEKRQSVAFWCNPISGHATLYWYQQILGQGPKLLIQFQNNGVVDDSQLPKDRFSAERLKGVDSTLKIQPAKLEDSAVYLCASRYPGRNEQFFGPGTRLTVL.

The CDR3 sequence is CASSQNSGGSTDTQYF. CDR3 DNA sequence: TGTGCCAGCAGCCAGAATAGCGGAGGAAGCACAGATACGCAGTATTTT. V is TRBV7-9 and J is TRBJ2-3, with a weak D call TRBD2 (6 bases). Trimming removed 5 bases from V and 0 bases from J, with 15 bases in between. CDR3 length: 16 amino acids. Germline loops: CDR1 SEHNR, CDR2 FQNEAQ (reference sequence).

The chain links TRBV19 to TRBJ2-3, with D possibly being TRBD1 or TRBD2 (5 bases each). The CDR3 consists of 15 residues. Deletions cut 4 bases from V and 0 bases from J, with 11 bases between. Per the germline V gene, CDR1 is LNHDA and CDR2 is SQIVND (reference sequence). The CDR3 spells CASSSRGPSTDTQYF. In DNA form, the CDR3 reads TGTGCCAGTAGTAGTCGGGGACCCAGCACAGATACGCAGTATTTT.

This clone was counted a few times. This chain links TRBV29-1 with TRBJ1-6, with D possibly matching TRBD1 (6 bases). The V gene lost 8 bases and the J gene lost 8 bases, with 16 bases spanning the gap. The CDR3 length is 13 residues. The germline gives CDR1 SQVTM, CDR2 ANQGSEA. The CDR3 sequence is CSTKDSDHSPLHF. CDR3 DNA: TGCAGCACCAAGGACAGCGACCATTCACCCCTCCACTTT.

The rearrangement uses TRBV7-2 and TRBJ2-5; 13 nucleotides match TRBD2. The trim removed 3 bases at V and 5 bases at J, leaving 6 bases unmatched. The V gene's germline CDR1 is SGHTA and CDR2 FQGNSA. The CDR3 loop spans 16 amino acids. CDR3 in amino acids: CASSFGLAGAVETQYF. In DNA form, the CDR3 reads TGTGCCAGCAGCTTCGGACTAGCGGGAGCGGTGGAGACCCAGTACTTC. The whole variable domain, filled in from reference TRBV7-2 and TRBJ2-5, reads GAGVSQSPSNKVTEKGKDVELRCDPISGHTALYWYRQSLGQGLEFLIYFQGNSAPDKSGLPSDRFSAERTGGSVSTLTIQRTQQEDSAVYLCASSFGLAGAVETQYFGPGTRLLVL.

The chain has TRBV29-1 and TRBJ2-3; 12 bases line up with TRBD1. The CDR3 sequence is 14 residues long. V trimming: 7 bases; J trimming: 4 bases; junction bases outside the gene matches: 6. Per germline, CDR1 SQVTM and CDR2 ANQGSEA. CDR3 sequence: CSARGTGGPDTQYF. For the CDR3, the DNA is TGCAGCGCCCGGGGGACAGGGGGCCCAGATACGCAGTATTTT.

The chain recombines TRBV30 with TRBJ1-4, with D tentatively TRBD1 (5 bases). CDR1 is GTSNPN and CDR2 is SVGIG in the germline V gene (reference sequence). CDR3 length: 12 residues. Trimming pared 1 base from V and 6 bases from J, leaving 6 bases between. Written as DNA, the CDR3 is TGTGCCTGGAGTGAAGGGGATGAAAAACTGTTTTTT. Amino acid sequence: CAWSEGDEKLFF.

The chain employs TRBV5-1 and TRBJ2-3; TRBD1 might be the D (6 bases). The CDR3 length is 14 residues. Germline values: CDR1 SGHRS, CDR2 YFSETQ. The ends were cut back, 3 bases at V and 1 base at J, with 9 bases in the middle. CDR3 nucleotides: TGCGCCAGCAGCTGGTGGACAGGCACAGATACGCAGTATTTT. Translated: CASSWWTGTDTQYF.

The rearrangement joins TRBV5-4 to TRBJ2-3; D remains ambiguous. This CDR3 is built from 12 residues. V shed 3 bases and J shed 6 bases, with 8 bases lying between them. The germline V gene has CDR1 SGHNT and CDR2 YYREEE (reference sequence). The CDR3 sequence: CASSSFTDTQYF. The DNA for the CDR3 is TGTGCCAGCAGCTCTTTTACTGATACGCAGTATTTT.

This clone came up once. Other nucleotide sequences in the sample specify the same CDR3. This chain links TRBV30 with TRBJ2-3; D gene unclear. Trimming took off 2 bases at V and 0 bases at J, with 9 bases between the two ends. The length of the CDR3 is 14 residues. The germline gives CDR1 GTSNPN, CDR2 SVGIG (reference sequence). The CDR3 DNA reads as TGTGCCTGGAGTCCAGGCCTTAGCACAGATACGCAGTATTTT. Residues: CAWSPGLSTDTQYF.

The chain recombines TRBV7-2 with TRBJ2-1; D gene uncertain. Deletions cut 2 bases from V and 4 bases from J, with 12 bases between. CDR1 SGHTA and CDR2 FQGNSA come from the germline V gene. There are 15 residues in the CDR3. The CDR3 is CASSLTRNLYNEQFF. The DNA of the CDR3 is TGTGCCAGCAGCTTAACGCGGAACCTATACAATGAGCAGTTCTTC.

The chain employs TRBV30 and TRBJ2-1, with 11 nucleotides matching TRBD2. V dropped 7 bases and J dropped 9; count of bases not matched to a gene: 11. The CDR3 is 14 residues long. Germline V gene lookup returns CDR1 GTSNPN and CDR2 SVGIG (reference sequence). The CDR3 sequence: CAYSGTSGWGEQFF. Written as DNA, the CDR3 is TGTGCCTATAGCGGGACTAGCGGTTGGGGTGAGCAGTTCTTC.

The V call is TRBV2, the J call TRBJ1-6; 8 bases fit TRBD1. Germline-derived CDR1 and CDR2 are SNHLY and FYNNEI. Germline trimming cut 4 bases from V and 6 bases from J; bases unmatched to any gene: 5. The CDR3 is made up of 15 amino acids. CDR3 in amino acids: CASSGTGLGNSPLHF. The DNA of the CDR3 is TGTGCCAGCAGTGGGACAGGGCTCGGTAATTCACCCCTCCACTTT. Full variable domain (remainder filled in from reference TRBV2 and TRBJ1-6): EPEVTQTPSHQVTQMGQEVILRCVPISNHLYFYWYRQILGQKVEFLVSFYNNEISEKSEIFDDQFSVERPDGSNFTLKIRSTKLEDSAMYFCASSGTGLGNSPLHFGNGTRLTVT.